The entry below describes one T cell receptor (beta chain). The antigen this receptor binds is unknown. No base qualities exist here, and no much larger clone lies one base off it. Relative to germline, V is 7 bases shorter and J is 9 bases shorter, with 17 bases between their ends. From the germline V gene, CDR1 is SGHRS and CDR2 is YFSETQ. Including cysteine and phenylalanine, the CDR3 has 13 amino acids. The read is trimmed to its CDR3 DNA, 39 bases read in frame from base 1. The immunoSEQ Assay, a bias-controlled multiplex PCR, was used to amplify TCRbeta CDR3 regions from genomic DNA. As for how the authors treated the data: Nucleated cell counts per sample were estimated from amplification of reference gene primers within the assay. To quantify the absolute abundance of each unique TCRbeta CDR3 rearrangement, sequence reads were collapsed and filtered. Productive Simpson clonality was computed per sample as the square root of Simpson's diversity index over productive rearrangements. TCRdb provides this immuneACCESS table in a form limited to in-frame rearrangements. Some clones are lacking; in checked studies, under half of them reflect an unresolved V gene, and why the rest are absent is not known. The V and J calls and clone size were taken over from that table, and D and trimming were inferred from the DNA. Here the sample has approximately 300,000 clones; approximately 90% occur a single time. The top ten clones comprise roughly 7% of the sample.

This entry comes from a study of blood T cell repertoires in COVID-19 (dated by TCRdb to the early 2020s). Turning to the overall study: The collaborator samples originated in the United States, Italy and Spain and spanned the acute and convalescent phases of COVID-19. The prospective study material was composed of cDNA or gDNA derived from T cells, B-cell-depleted T cells, or PBMCs. Deeply sampled blood TCRbeta repertoires from subjects exposed to, actively infected with, or recovered from COVID-19 were included in the dataset. The repertoires were released in a freely available public database intended as a resource for research on the immune response to SARS-CoV-2. Samples were obtained from the ongoing ImmuneRACE study (first 160 participants) and from 1,254 subjects provided by 6 global collaborators. The sample metadata nearly always contained a de-identified subject ID, COVID-19 status, age in years and sex. Where available, HLA class I and class II types were obtained from metadata supplied by the sample provider rather than from assay-based typing. Findings and caveats that apply to the study as a whole: How much clinical and demographic metadata was included differed by source and by participant, and the metadata was provided uncurated.

At one collaborating source in Seattle, patients were enrolled during active infection and were followed longitudinally through the course of disease. The collaborating institutions used their own protocols to collect whole blood in K2EDTA tubes. For TCRbeta analysis, collaborators shipped samples as frozen whole blood, isolated PBMCs, or DNA extracted from either of those sample types. This TCR was sampled from a woman aged 25-40 years with COVID-19, enrolled during active disease. This sequence uses TRBV5-1 and TRBJ2-1, and possibly TRBD2, on 6 matching bases. What was sequenced was peripheral blood. Here is the DNA: TGCGCCAGCCTCGGGACTGTTCGGGGTGAGCAGTTCTTC. It is translated as CASLGTVRGEQFF.